This TCR beta chain was found in a study of CD8 T cells in Susac syndrome. Study observations and caveats: It was acknowledged in the study that its TCR sequencing and HLA analysis involved a relatively small number of individuals.

CD8+ and CD4+ T cells from blood underwent TCR beta sequencing. It was negative isolation that provided the CD8+ and CD4+ T cells, whereas TEMRA cells were enriched by FACS. Of note for this clonotype: The target antigen is unknown.

The length of the CDR3 is 18 residues. Trimming removed 1 base from V and 5 bases from J; junction bases left unmatched: 11. Looked up from germline, CDR1 is LNHNV and CDR2 is YYDKDF (reference sequence). The authors reverse transcribed roughly 0.5 to 1 ug RNA with random hexamers. The amplification used immunoSEQ multiplex PCR on TCR beta CDR3; it spanned 54 Vbeta and 13 Jbeta. TCRdb passed the immunoSEQ multiplex PCR reads through MiXCR, listing each CDR3 protein once. The data contain about 180,000 distinct CDR3 sequences, roughly 96% of them singletons. V gene TRBV15 combines with J gene TRBJ2-1, with TRBD1 matching 10 bases. Sequencing used CD8+ T cells from PBMCs. The source of this sequence is a human donor with multiple sclerosis. The CDR3 sequence: CATSRVRTGGERHNEQFF. In DNA, the CDR3 is TGTGCCACCAGCAGAGTGAGGACAGGGGGTGAGCGTCACAATGAGCAGTTCTTC.